The sequence of this T cell receptor beta chain was determined in a study of CD8 T cells in ankylosing spondylitis. Overall study results and limits: Characteristic, it appeared, of ankylosing spondylitis blood was a TCR beta motif of eight or nine highly homologous variants. Past research had described some motif variants in reactive arthritis synovial fluid and blood.

A remark on this clonotype: Antigen specificity is unknown.

Generation of TCR beta libraries employed quantitative 5'-RACE incorporating molecular barcodes. From the 5' RACE reads, TCRdb called clonotypes with MiXCR, one entry per CDR3 protein. The sample has approximately 300,000 distinct CDR3 sequences, around 8% seen once. CDR3 size: 14 residues. The ends lost 7 bases at V and 3 bases at J; junction bases unmatched: 7. The V gene is TRBV12-3 or TRBV12-4, the J gene TRBJ2-5; 8 bases agree with TRBD1. The sequence was collected from a male donor with ankylosing spondylitis. The sequenced material came from blood, either unsorted or a sorted T cell fraction (not recorded which). The CDR3 protein is CASKLGTGKETQYF. In nucleotides, the CDR3 is TGTGCCAGCAAGCTAGGGACAGGAAAAGAGACCCAGTACTTC.